Following are 11 T cell receptor beta chains from one sample sequenced in a study of T cells in women clearing cervical HPV infection. TCRdb's table, derived via immunoSEQ multiplex PCR, lists solely in-frame clones and lacks some. The sample yields about 37,000 clones, of which the top ten take up 1.6%. The sample taken for sequencing was blood buffy coat. These receptors were collected from a woman aged 18 to 75 with a cervical HPV16 infection that either progressed to CIN3+ or cleared (not recorded which).

With respect to this clone: The CDR3 end lies 3 residues beyond the end of the read and is filled in from the germline J gene. The chain combines TRBV6-1 with TRBJ1-1; D possibly corresponds to TRBD1 (6 bases). V was pared by 3 bases and J by 4 bases, with 15 bases between. The CDR3 has 15 amino acids. Per the germline V gene, CDR1 is MNHNS and CDR2 is SASEGT. The CDR3 bases that were read are TGTGCCAGCAGTGATCCGGACAGAGGGGGCACTGAA. Its translation is CASSDPDRGGTE. The CDR3, in full, reads CASSDPDRGGTEAFF.

A note on this clone: The CDR3 goes on 3 residues after the read ends, and that part is filled in from the germline J gene. This rearrangement joins TRBV15 to TRBJ2-4; 12 bases match TRBD1. Germline values: CDR1 LNHNV, CDR2 YYDKDF (reference sequence). This CDR3 spans 16 amino acids. Unmatched junction bases numbered 4, after V lost 1 base and J lost 6 bases. The chain's CDR3 is CATSRVPGQGANIQYF. The sequenced CDR3 bases are TGTGCCACCAGCAGAGTACCGGGACAGGGGGCAAACATT.

Of note for this clone: The DNA ends 3 residues before the CDR3 does, and the rest of the CDR3 is filled in from the germline J gene. J is TRBJ1-2 and V is TRBV2; 8 nucleotides agree with TRBD1. This CDR3 region has 15 residues. J gave up 4 bases and V 7 bases, and 11 bases lay outside the gene matches. Germline V CDR1 and CDR2: SNHLY, FYNNEI. CDR3 loop: CASTLGQESTYGYTF. CDR3 bases read: TGTGCCAGCACCCTGGGACAGGAGAGTACCTATGGC.

Turning to this clone: Coverage ceases 3 residues before the CDR3 finishes, and the germline J gene fills in the end. This specimen includes other DNA sequences encoding the same CDR3. The genes are TRBV7-2 and TRBJ1-2, with 9 bases identical to TRBD1. This CDR3 is 14 amino acids long. V trimming: 5 bases; J trimming: 5 bases; junction bases outside the gene matches: 6. The germline gives CDR1 SGHTA, CDR2 FQGNSA. The covered CDR3 bases are TGTGCCAGCAGCACCAGGACAGGGGATTATGGC. Amino acid sequence: CASSTRTGDYG. The whole CDR3 region reads CASSTRTGDYGYTF.

This CDR3 reads CASSYPLDTGELFF. The CDR3 DNA, read in part, is TGTGCCAGCAGTTACCCTTTAGATACCGGGGAG. J is TRBJ2-2 and V is TRBV6-2 or TRBV6-3; no clear D. Read coverage stops 3 residues before the CDR3 terminus; the germline J gene supplies the remainder. Germline loops: CDR1 MNHEY, CDR2 SVGEGT. Trimming took off 2 bases at V and 5 bases at J, with 9 bases between the two ends. This CDR3 is 14 amino acids long.

Regarding this clone: The read gets to within 3 residues of the CDR3 end, and the germline J gene fills in the rest. The V gene is TRBV19, the J gene TRBJ1-6, with 7 bases lining up with TRBD1. CDR1 LNHDA and CDR2 SQIVND come from the germline V gene (reference sequence). The V and J ends lost 1 base and 10 bases, in that order; junction bases with no gene match: 7. The CDR3 runs to 15 residues. The CDR3 loop is CASSIGGQFRSPLHF. The DNA read from the CDR3 is TGTGCCAGTAGTATAGGGGGACAGTTCCGATCACCC.

As regards this clone: The read gets to within 3 residues of the CDR3 end, and the germline J gene fills in the rest. This rearrangement joins TRBV2 to TRBJ2-3, with TRBD2 matching 7 bases. The CDR3 sequence is 12 residues long. Germline CDR1 and CDR2: SNHLY and FYNNEI. The sequenced CDR3 bases are TGTGCCGGGGGGGTCACGGGAGAGACG. This codes for CAGGVTGET. The whole CDR3 sequence reads CAGGVTGETQYF.

A word on this clone: The same CDR3 is also encoded by other DNA sequences in this sample. The chain's CDR3 is CASSASGRGTGELFF. The CDR3 DNA, read in part, is TGTGCCAGCAGCGCTAGCGGGAGAGGCACCGGGGAG. V and J are TRBV2 and TRBJ2-2, with 10 bases fitting TRBD2. The observed sequence ends 3 residues before the CDR3 terminus, with the missing tail filled in from the germline J gene. CDR3 length: 15 amino acids. Trimming cost V 6 bases and J 4 bases; bases outside gene matches: 5. The germline V gene has CDR1 SNHLY and CDR2 FYNNEI.

Remarks on this clone: The read ends 3 residues early relative to the CDR3; the germline J gene fills the gap. The same CDR3 arises from other DNA sequences in this sample as well. The chain carries TRBV2 and TRBJ1-2; tentative D call: TRBD1 (5 bases). Between the trimmed V and J ends, which lost 3 bases and 4 bases, there was a span of 6 bases. From germline, CDR1 is SNHLY and CDR2 FYNNEI. This CDR3 contains 12 residues. CDR3 sequence reads: CASSDRGYGYTF. CDR3 DNA (partial): TGTGCCAGCAGTGATAGGGGCTATGGC. The full variable domain, in which reference TRBV2 and TRBJ1-2 provide the parts outside the CDR3, is EPEVTQTPSHQVTQMGQEVILRCVPISNHLYFYWYRQILGQKVEFLVSFYNNEISEKSEIFDDQFSVERPDGSNFTLKIRSTKLEDSAMYFCASSDRGYGYTFGSGTRLTVV.

Comments on this clone: A read error may produce the germline difference seen at one junction end. The DNA ends 3 residues before the CDR3 does, and the rest of the CDR3 is filled in from the germline J gene. The V gene is TRBV2, the J gene TRBJ2-2; D gene uncertain. The length of the CDR3 is 12 residues. CDR1 is SNHLY and CDR2 is FYNNEI in the germline V gene. The DNA read from the CDR3 is TGTGCCCGCAGACGGTACACCGGGGAG. Protein: CARRRYTGE. The entire CDR3 protein reads CARRRYTGELFF.

This CDR3 reads CASSDGDRGQETQYF. Partial CDR3 DNA: TGTGCCAGCAGCGACGGGGACAGGGGACAAGAGACG. This rearrangement joins TRBV5-5 to TRBJ2-3; 10 nucleotides match TRBD1. The read terminates 3 residues before the CDR3 end, so the remaining end is supplied by the germline J gene. The CDR3 is made up of 15 amino acids. Germline-derived CDR1 and CDR2 are SGHKS and YYEKEE (reference sequence).